The TCR beta chain under discussion was sequenced for a study of T cell repertoires in aging, cancer and after chemotherapy. The CDR3 spans 14 residues. Per germline, CDR1 SGHDT and CDR2 YYEEEE. A single count supports this clonotype. The junction shows a germline mismatch at one end, possibly a read error. Peripheral blood genomic DNA, not sorted cells or RNA, was the template. Multiplex touch-down PCR with TRB-A/B primers amplified rearranged V-D-J TRB sequences. TCRdb analysed the multiplex PCR reads with MiXCR anew, one entry per CDR3 protein. The sample lists around 12,000 distinct CDR3 sequences; 25% to 35% were seen once.

This chain joins TRBV5-6 and TRBJ1-1, with D tentatively TRBD1 (5 bases). The sequence was obtained from a human donor with a blood cancer. Sequencing was done on a sample of blood. The CDR3 DNA is TGCGCCAGCAGCAGGGACCCAGAAAACACTGAAGCTTTCTTT. This gives the protein CASSRDPENTEAFF. The variable domain in full, with the rest retrieved from reference TRBV5-6 and TRBJ1-1, is DAGVTQSPTHLIKTRGQQVTLRCSPKSGHDTVSWYQQALGQGPQFIFQYYEEEERQRGNFPDRFSGHQFPNYSSELNVNALLLGDSALYLCASSRDPENTEAFFGQGTRLTVV.